Sequencing of this T cell receptor beta chain was carried out in a study of cytomegalovirus exposure and HLA in healthy donors. PCR involved 60 Vbeta and 13 Jbeta primers. Sequencing was performed with immunoSEQ multiplex PCR; in TCRdb, only in-frame clones are kept and a portion is missing. This table holds 90,000 to 150,000 clones, approximately 80% found once. Sequencing was performed on PBMCs. The TCR was taken from a woman aged 40 to 50 in good health and CMV-seropositive.

The CDR3 reads CASSYSPRGDQPQHF. CDR3 sequence (DNA): TGTGCCAGCAGTTACAGTCCCAGGGGCGATCAGCCCCAGCATTTT. This chain links TRBV6-6 with TRBJ1-5, with a weak D call TRBD1 (6 bases). The CDR3 is 15 amino acids. Germline assignment: CDR1 MNHNY and CDR2 SVGAGI (reference sequence). V lost 2 bases and J 5 bases, leaving 13 bases between the germline ends.